The 30 T cell receptor beta chains below were found in one sample sequenced in a study of T cells in Graves' hyperthyroidism and ophthalmopathy. TCR beta CDR3 sequences were amplified from RNA transcripts. An initial round of RT-PCR targeting the TCR CDR3 relied on the HTBI primer set. One entry per CDR3 protein results from TCRdb running MiXCR on the multiplex PCR reads. The repertoire holds nearly 600,000 distinct CDR3 sequences, with approximately 15% as singletons. Material for sequencing was blood. These receptors originate from a woman in her 30s with Graves' hyperthyroidism that later progressed to Graves' ophthalmopathy.

The V and J genes are TRBV4-2 and TRBJ2-4; no clear D gene. Trimming removed 4 bases at V and 5 bases at J, with 21 bases between. CDR3 length equals 17 residues. Germline CDR1 LGHNA, CDR2 YNFKEQ. The CDR3 bases are TGTGCCAGCAGCCCGTTAAAGGACGGTAGGGTCCAAAACATTCAGTACTTC. This codes for CASSPLKDGRVQNIQYF.

This rearrangement joins TRBV14 to TRBJ2-7; D possibly uses TRBD1 or TRBD2 (6 bases each). This CDR3 spans 14 amino acids. The germline CDR1 and CDR2 sequences are SGHDN and FVKESK. V lost 1 base and J 6 bases, leaving 13 bases between the germline ends. The CDR3 nucleotides read TGTGCCAGCAGCCAAGTCGGAGGGGGGCGCGAGCAGTACTTC. This sequence encodes CASSQVGGGREQYF.

This clonotype was seen at least ten times. The CDR3, as DNA: TGTGCCAGCAGCCTGGGACTAGCGGGAGGGTCAGATACGCAGTATTTT. It codes for CASSLGLAGGSDTQYF. V and J are TRBV11-1 and TRBJ2-3; 16 nucleotides line up with TRBD2. V lost 5 bases to trimming and J lost 4 bases; unmatched junction nucleotides: 3. This CDR3 contains 16 residues. Germline CDR1 is SGHAT and CDR2 is FQDESV (reference sequence). The full variable domain, its missing parts supplied by reference TRBV11-1 and TRBJ2-3, is EAEVAQSPRYKITEKSQAVAFWCDPISGHATLYWYRQILGQGPELLVQFQDESVVDDSQLPKDRFSAERLKGVDSTLKIQPAELGDSAMYLCASSLGLAGGSDTQYFGPGTRLTVL.

This clonotype was found many times. The chain combines TRBV30 with TRBJ1-1; D unclear. The CDR3 has 12 residues. Trimming pared 0 bases from V and 13 bases from J, leaving 15 bases between. The germline V gene encodes CDR1 GTSNPN and CDR2 SVGIG (reference sequence). Written as DNA, the CDR3 is TGTGCCTGGAGTGTATTCCCAGGCGAGTTTTTCTTT. It codes for CAWSVFPGEFFF.

This clonotype was seen ten or more times. The chain recombines TRBV19 with TRBJ1-1, with D possibly TRBD1 on 5 matching bases. From germline, CDR1 is LNHDA and CDR2 SQIVND (reference sequence). V was pared by 3 bases and J by 4 bases, with 12 bases between. The length of the CDR3 is 14 residues. The CDR3 here is CASSMGRVITEAFF. The CDR3, as DNA: TGTGCCAGTAGTATGGGCAGGGTAATCACTGAAGCTTTCTTT.

Ten or more counts support this clonotype. The chain uses TRBV28 and TRBJ2-5; D call uncertain. V was clipped by 5 bases and J by 2 bases, with 12 bases between them. Germline loops: CDR1 MDHEN, CDR2 SYDVKM. The CDR3 sequence is 14 residues long. DNA of the CDR3: TGTGCCAGCAGTCCCGGGTGGGGACAAGAGACCCAGTACTTC. The encoded protein is CASSPGWGQETQYF.

This clonotype came up a few times. The CDR3 end shows no conserved phenylalanine or tryptophan, and so a read error is likely. V gene TRBV20-1 combines with J gene TRBJ2-3, with 11 bases matching TRBD2. The CDR3 runs to 14 residues. The germline V gene encodes CDR1 DFQATT and CDR2 SNEGSKA (reference sequence). Losses at the gene ends were 5 bases for V and 2 bases for J; bases not matched to a gene: 3. The chain's CDR3 is CSALTSGVTDTQYL. In nucleotides, the CDR3 is TGCAGTGCTCTGACTAGCGGGGTCACAGATACGCAGTATCTT.

At least ten counts were recorded for this clonotype. The chain combines TRBV2 with TRBJ2-7, with 8 bases identical to TRBD2. V shed 4 bases and J 2 bases; nucleotides not matched to a gene: 7. The CDR3 totals 15 residues. Germline V gives CDR1 SNHLY, CDR2 FYNNEI. The DNA for the CDR3 is TGTGCCAGCAGTGGAGCTAGCGGGCCTGCCTACGAGCAGTACTTC. This sequence encodes CASSGASGPAYEQYF.

This clonotype was seen only a few times. The chain recombines TRBV29-1 with TRBJ2-7; 7 bases match TRBD1. This CDR3 contains 12 residues. V was pared by 7 bases and J by 6 bases, with 9 bases of the junction left unmatched. From germline, CDR1 is SQVTM and CDR2 ANQGSEA. As DNA, the CDR3 is TGCAGCGGGGACAGTGAAGTTGGCGAGCAGTACTTC. Amino acids: CSGDSEVGEQYF.

This clonotype has ten or more counts. The chain combines TRBV7-9 with TRBJ2-7, with D perhaps matching TRBD1 or TRBD2 (5 bases each). CDR3 length: 17 amino acids. CDR1 is SEHNR, CDR2 FQNEAQ, per germline (reference sequence). Trimming shortened V by 2 bases and J by 2 bases, and 19 bases separated the two germline ends. The CDR3 loop reads CASSLPLPGRQTYEQYF. CDR3 nucleotides: TGTGCCAGCAGCTTACCTCTTCCGGGACGGCAGACCTACGAGCAGTACTTC.

The chain couples TRBV30 to TRBJ2-1; 10 bases agree with TRBD2. Losses at the gene ends were 3 bases for V and 8 bases for J; bases not matched to a gene: 19. The germline CDR1 and CDR2 sequences are GTSNPN and SVGIG (reference sequence). The CDR3 contains 18 residues. DNA of the CDR3: TGTGCCTGGAGCGCCGGAACTAGCGGGATAGGGGGTTTCGATGAGCAGTTCTTC. Translating it yields CAWSAGTSGIGGFDEQFF.

This clonotype appeared once. One base away lies a much larger clone, so this may be a sequencing read error. The rearrangement joins TRBV11-2 to TRBJ1-1; D is undetermined. This CDR3 spans 14 amino acids. Germline CDR1 and CDR2: SGHAT and FQNNGV. For the CDR3, the DNA is TGTGCCAGCGGCTTAGTAGGTACGAACACTGAAGCTTTCTTT. As protein: CASGLVGTNTEAFF. The complete variable domain, with remaining parts taken from reference TRBV11-2 and TRBJ1-1, reads EAGVAQSPRYKIIEKRQSVAFWCNPISGHATLYWYQQILGQGPKLLIQFQNNGVVDDSQLPKDRFSAERLKGVDSTLKIQPAKLEDSAVYLCASGLVGTNTEAFFGQGTRLTVV.

The sample holds many counts of this clonotype. The J gene is TRBJ1-2, the V gene TRBV28, with unresolved D. This CDR3 is built from 12 residues. From germline, CDR1 is MDHEN and CDR2 SYDVKM. The germline V and J ends were trimmed by 5 bases and 6 bases, with 10 bases remaining between them. The CDR3 sequence: CASSPNLDGYTF. The DNA of the CDR3 is TGTGCCAGCAGTCCAAACCTTGATGGCTACACCTTC.

This clonotype was picked up many times. The J gene is TRBJ1-2, the V gene TRBV5-6, with D hard to call. Per germline, CDR1 SGHDT and CDR2 YYEEEE. V gave up 0 bases and J gave up 3 bases, with 9 bases separating them. The CDR3 spans 14 residues. The CDR3 loop reads CASSLDQDDYGYTF. CDR3 DNA: TGTGCCAGCAGCTTGGATCAGGATGACTATGGCTACACCTTC.

This clonotype came up many times. The chain links TRBV28 to TRBJ1-2; D not resolved. The CDR3 is made up of 14 amino acids. V shed 2 bases and J shed 4 bases, with 11 bases lying between them. Per germline, CDR1 MDHEN and CDR2 SYDVKM. For the CDR3, the DNA is TGTGCCAGCAGTTTACCCGAGCGGGGCTATGGCTACACCTTC. This translates into CASSLPERGYGYTF.

This clonotype was counted many times. The CDR3 nucleotides are TGTGCCACCAGTGACCCGGGACAGGCCTTCAATGAGCAGTTCTTC. Its protein product is CATSDPGQAFNEQFF. The chain links TRBV24-1 to TRBJ2-1; 8 bases align to TRBD1. The junction had 7 bases not matched to a gene; V was cut back by 4 bases and J by 6 bases. CDR1 is KGHDR, CDR2 SFDVKD, per germline. The CDR3 runs 15 residues.

The sample holds many counts of this clonotype. V and J are TRBV6-6 and TRBJ1-6; a possible D gene is TRBD1 (5 bases). This CDR3 contains 18 residues. The germline V gene has CDR1 MNHNY and CDR2 SVGAGI (reference sequence). V was shortened by 2 bases and J by 2 bases, with 16 bases between the two germline ends. This chain's CDR3 is CASSYPTGRGAYNSPLHF. CDR3 nucleotides: TGTGCCAGCAGTTACCCCACGGGGAGGGGCGCCTATAATTCACCCCTCCACTTT.

The chain couples TRBV18 to TRBJ2-2; tentatively, D is TRBD2 (5 bases). Trimming removed 8 bases at V and 1 base at J, with 17 bases between. CDR1 and CDR2 (germline): KGHSH, LQKENI. The length of the CDR3 is 16 residues. CDR3 in DNA: TGTGCCAGCCCAAGACCGAGCGGATTGAACACCGGGGAGCTGTTTTTT. As protein: CASPRPSGLNTGELFF.

This clonotype was found many times. V is TRBV12-3 or TRBV12-4 and J is TRBJ2-7; D unresolved. Trimming pared 4 bases from V and 0 bases from J, leaving 7 bases between. The CDR3 is 13 amino acids. CDR3 amino acids: CASSSESSYEQYF. CDR3 DNA: TGTGCCAGCAGTTCTGAGAGCTCCTACGAGCAGTACTTC.

In this sample, this clonotype turned up a few times. The CDR3 region has the DNA TGTGCCATCAGTGAAACGGGAGTTAACACAGATACGCAGTATTTT. Its translation is CAISETGVNTDTQYF. The V and J genes are TRBV10-3 and TRBJ2-3; maybe TRBD2 (6 bases). V was cut by 3 bases and J by 2 bases, with 12 bases left in between. The CDR3 has 15 residues. Germline CDR1 and CDR2: ENHRY and SYGVKD.

This clonotype was detected many times. The chain employs TRBV9 and TRBJ1-4, with D possibly TRBD1 on 5 matching bases. Trimming cost V 0 bases and J 7 bases, with 10 bases left between them. The length of the CDR3 is 14 residues. The germline CDR1 and CDR2 sequences are SGDLS and YYNGEE. In DNA form, the CDR3 reads TGTGCCAGCAGCGTAGCTCGGGGGGGTGAAAAACTGTTTTTT. Encoded protein: CASSVARGGEKLFF.

In its sample, this clonotype was seen many times. This chain connects TRBV6-2 or TRBV6-3 to TRBJ2-2, with D maybe TRBD1 (5 bases). CDR3 length equals 14 residues. CDR1 and CDR2 (germline): MNHEY, SVGEGT. With 6 bases removed from V and 5 bases from J, the gap between germline ends came to 13 bases. DNA of the CDR3: TGTGCCAGCAGCCCTCCGACAGCAACCGGGGAGCTGTTTTTT. Its protein product is CASSPPTATGELFF.

The chain combines TRBV14 with TRBJ2-7; 7 bases map to TRBD2. This CDR3 is built from 16 residues. V was pared by 2 bases and J by 1 base, with 8 bases of the junction left unmatched. Germline loops: CDR1 SGHDN, CDR2 FVKESK. DNA for the CDR3: TGTGCCAGCAGCCAAATGGTCGCTAGCGGTTCCTACGAGCAGTACTTC. It translates to CASSQMVASGSYEQYF.

This clonotype was observed at least ten times. The chain links TRBV28 to TRBJ2-3; the D gene is possibly TRBD2 (7 bases). The V gene's germline CDR1 is MDHEN and CDR2 SYDVKM. This CDR3 comprises 18 residues. Trimming shortened V by 0 bases and J by 0 bases, and 16 bases separated the two germline ends. Written as DNA, the CDR3 is TGTGCCAGCAGTTTATGGAGCGGGACAACCTCTAGCACAGATACGCAGTATTTT. It specifies CASSLWSGTTSSTDTQYF.

J is TRBJ1-1 and V is TRBV28, with D unclear. CDR3 size: 15 residues. Trimming stripped 5 bases from V and 2 bases from J, with 15 bases between. The germline V gene encodes CDR1 MDHEN and CDR2 SYDVKM. The CDR3 here is CASSPAGSFNTEAFF. The CDR3 bases are TGTGCCAGCAGTCCTGCAGGCAGTTTCAACACTGAAGCTTTCTTT.

The chain recombines TRBV19 with TRBJ2-5; the match to TRBD1 covers 8 bases. CDR1 is LNHDA and CDR2 is SQIVND in the germline V gene (reference sequence). The CDR3 totals 15 residues. Trimming took 1 base from V and 2 from J; bases not matched to a gene: 3. The CDR3 coding sequence is TGTGCCAGTAGTATAGTGGGGACAGGACAAGAGACCCAGTACTTC. This sequence encodes CASSIVGTGQETQYF.

This clonotype was counted ten times or more. This rearrangement joins TRBV12-3 or TRBV12-4 to TRBJ1-5, with TRBD1 identical over 10 bases. There are 15 residues in the CDR3. Unmatched junction bases numbered 2, after V lost 5 bases and J lost 1 base. In nucleotides, the CDR3 is TGTGCCAGCAGTGCGGGACAGGGGAGCAATCAGCCCCAGCATTTT. Residues: CASSAGQGSNQPQHF.

This clonotype was seen at least ten times. The chain joins TRBV6-1 to TRBJ2-7, with 13 bases matching TRBD2. Trimming at V came to 6 bases and at J to 6 bases, leaving 8 bases not matched to a gene. Germline loops: CDR1 MNHNS, CDR2 SASEGT. The CDR3 runs to 15 residues. The CDR3 coding sequence is TGTGCCAGCAGCTTGACTAGCGGGAGGAACATCGAGCAGTACTTC. This translates into CASSLTSGRNIEQYF.

This clonotype was recorded at least ten times. The chain carries TRBV12-3 or TRBV12-4 and TRBJ1-2, with D perhaps TRBD1 (6 bases). The CDR3 has 14 residues. The V gene lost 7 bases and the J gene lost 6 bases, with 18 bases spanning the gap. The CDR3 sequence: CASTHRQAPDGYTF. CDR3 DNA: TGTGCCAGCACCCACCGACAGGCCCCAGATGGCTACACCTTC.

This clonotype was recorded many times. V usage is TRBV27 and J usage is TRBJ2-5; perhaps TRBD1 as D (5 bases). The CDR3 loop spans 15 amino acids. In germline, CDR1 is MNHEY, CDR2 SMNVEV (reference sequence). V was clipped by 5 bases and J by 4 bases, with 17 bases between them. CDR3 DNA sequence: TGTGCCAGCAGTCCCTCCAGGGTTCAAGGAGAGACCCAGTACTTC. It translates to CASSPSRVQGETQYF.